This TCR beta chain came from a study of STAT5B mutations in CD4+ large granular lymphocyte leukemia. Looking at the study overall: Among healthy controls, a particular HLA allele went with more CDR3 'QG' motifs.

Details on this clone: The antigen remains unidentified.

Whole-study results and caveats: Top patient clones used TRBV06 genes more often: 8/27 versus 2/35 in controls.

The CDR3 is 13 amino acids. CDR1 MNHNS and CDR2 SASEGT come from the germline V gene. Germline trimming cut 5 bases from V and 1 base from J; bases unmatched to any gene: 1. Profiled with immunoSEQ multiplex PCR; TCRdb holds only in-frame clones, not every one. The sample consists of tens of thousands of clones, about 81% of them appearing once. The chain combines TRBV6-1 with TRBJ2-5, with 7 bases matching TRBD2. This TCR came from a human donor in good health. The sample was CD4+ T cells from blood buffy coats. The CDR3 reads CASSTSVQETQYF. DNA of the CDR3: TGTGCCAGCAGTACTAGCGTCCAAGAGACCCAGTACTTC.